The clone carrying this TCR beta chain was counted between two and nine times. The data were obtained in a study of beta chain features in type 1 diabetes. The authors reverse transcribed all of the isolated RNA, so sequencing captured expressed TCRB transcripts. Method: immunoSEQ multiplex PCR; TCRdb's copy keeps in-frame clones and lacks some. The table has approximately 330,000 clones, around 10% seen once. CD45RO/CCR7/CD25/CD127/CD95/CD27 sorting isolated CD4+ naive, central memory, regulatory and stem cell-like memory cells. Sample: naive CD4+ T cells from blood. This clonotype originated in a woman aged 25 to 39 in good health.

DNA of the CDR3: TGTGCCAGCAACAAGCGGGGGACTAGCGGGGACCTCACAGATACGCAGTATTTT. This gives the protein CASNKRGTSGDLTDTQYF. The gene calls are TRBV7-2 and TRBJ2-3; 13 bases are a match to TRBD2. The CDR3 loop spans 18 amino acids. With 7 bases clipped from V and 2 bases from J, the junction kept 12 bases outside the gene matches. CDR1 is SGHTA, CDR2 FQGNSA, per germline.